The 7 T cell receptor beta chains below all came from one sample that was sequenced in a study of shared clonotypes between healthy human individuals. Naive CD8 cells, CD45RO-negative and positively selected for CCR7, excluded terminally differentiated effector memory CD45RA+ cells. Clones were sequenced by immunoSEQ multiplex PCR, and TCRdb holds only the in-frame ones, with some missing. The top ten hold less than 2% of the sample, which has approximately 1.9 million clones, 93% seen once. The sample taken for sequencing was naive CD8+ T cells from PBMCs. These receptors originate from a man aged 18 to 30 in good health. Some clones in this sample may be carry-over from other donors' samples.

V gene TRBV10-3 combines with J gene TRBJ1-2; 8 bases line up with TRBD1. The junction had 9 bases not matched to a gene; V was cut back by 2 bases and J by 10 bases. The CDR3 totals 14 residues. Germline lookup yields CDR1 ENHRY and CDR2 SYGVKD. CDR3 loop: CAISEHVAGGIYTF. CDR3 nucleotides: TGTGCCATCAGTGAGCACGTGGCAGGGGGCATCTACACCTTC.

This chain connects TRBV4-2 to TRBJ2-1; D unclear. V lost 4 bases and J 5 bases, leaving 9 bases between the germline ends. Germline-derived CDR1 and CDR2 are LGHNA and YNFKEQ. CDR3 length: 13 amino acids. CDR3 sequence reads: CASSPSLNNEQFF. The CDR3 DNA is TGTGCCAGCAGCCCCTCACTAAACAATGAGCAGTTCTTC.

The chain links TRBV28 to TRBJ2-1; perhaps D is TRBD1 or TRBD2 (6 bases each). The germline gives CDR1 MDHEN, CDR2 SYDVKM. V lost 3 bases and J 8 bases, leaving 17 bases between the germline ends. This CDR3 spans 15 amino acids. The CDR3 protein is CASSFRGPAPDEQFF. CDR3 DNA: TGTGCCAGCAGTTTCCGGGGGCCGGCCCCCGATGAGCAGTTCTTC.

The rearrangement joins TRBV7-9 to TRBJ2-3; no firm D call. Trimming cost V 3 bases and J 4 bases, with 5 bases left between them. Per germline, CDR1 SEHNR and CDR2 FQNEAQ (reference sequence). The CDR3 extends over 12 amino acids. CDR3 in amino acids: CASSFWADTQYF. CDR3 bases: TGTGCCAGCAGCTTCTGGGCAGATACGCAGTATTTT.

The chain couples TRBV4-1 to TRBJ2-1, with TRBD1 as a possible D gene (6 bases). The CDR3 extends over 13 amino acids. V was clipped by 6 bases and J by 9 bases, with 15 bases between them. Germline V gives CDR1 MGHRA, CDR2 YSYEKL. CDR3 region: CASRDGDTGEQFF. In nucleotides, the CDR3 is TGCGCCAGCAGGGATGGGGACACGGGTGAGCAGTTCTTC.

Written as DNA, the CDR3 is TGTGCCAGCAGTTTAGATTGGGGCACTAATGAAAAACTGTTTTTT. Amino acids: CASSLDWGTNEKLFF. The chain recombines TRBV28 with TRBJ1-4; tentative D call: TRBD1 (5 bases). Trimming took 2 bases from V and 2 from J, leaving 9 bases between them. The CDR3 is 15 residues long. In germline, CDR1 is MDHEN, CDR2 SYDVKM.

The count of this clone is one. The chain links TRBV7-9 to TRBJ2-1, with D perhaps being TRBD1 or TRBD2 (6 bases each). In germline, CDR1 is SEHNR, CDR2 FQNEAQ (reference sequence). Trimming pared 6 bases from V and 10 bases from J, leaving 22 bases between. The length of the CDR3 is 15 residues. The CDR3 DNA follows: TGTGCCAGCAGACGTAGCCCAGAGATGGGGGGCGAGCAGTTCTTC. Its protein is CASRRSPEMGGEQFF.